This T cell receptor (beta chain) came from a study of OX40 agonist ivuxolimab in advanced cancers. Study background: Averaging about 60 years in age, with a range of 23 to 79, the cohort was 65% to 85% male. Study-level results: CD4+ and CD8+ blood T cells expanded clonally by week 6 at 0.1 to 3.0 mg/kg. Normalized expansion of T-cell clones was also low for some nonresponders.

Blood samples were obtained at baseline, cycle 4 day 1, and cycle 7 day 1. The germline V gene has CDR1 LNHDA and CDR2 SQIVND (reference sequence). V gave up 4 bases and J gave up 6 bases, with 19 bases separating them. This CDR3 contains 16 residues. Here immunoSEQ multiplex PCR was the method, and the copy in TCRdb shows in-frame clones only, minus some. The data show some 10,000 clones, with over 60% seen just once and around a fifth held by the top ten. Regarding this clone: Its antigen is not known.

The sample consisted of CD4+ or CD8+ T cells sorted from blood, taken in a trial of the OX40 agonist ivuxolimab. The V and J genes are TRBV19 and TRBJ2-1; D might be TRBD2 (7 bases). This sequence was found in an adult with an advanced solid tumor such as melanoma, head and neck, liver or kidney cancer. CDR3 DNA: TGTGCCAGTAGTAAGCCCCTGGGGGGGGCCAGCAATGAGCAGTTCTTC. Protein sequence: CASSKPLGGASNEQFF.